This TCR beta chain was identified in a study of cytomegalovirus exposure and HLA in healthy donors. Across the whole study: From donors who were HLA-typed, an early data release held 65 million to 85 million unique TCRs. Study observations and caveats: The study designated 160 or so TCR beta chains cytomegalovirus-associated. Specificity for CMV antigens was confirmed in vitro for a few of the CMV-associated chains.

Of note for this clone: The antigen is not known.

Use of 60 Vbeta and 13 Jbeta primers characterized the PCR. The assay was immunoSEQ multiplex PCR, and TCRdb's table has in-frame clones only and misses some. The profile shows approximately 190,000 clones, roughly 84% of them singletons. The germline V gene encodes CDR1 SEHNR and CDR2 FQNEAQ (reference sequence). V lost 4 bases and J 3 bases, leaving 9 bases between the germline ends. CDR3 size: 14 residues. The source material was PBMCs. The genes are TRBV7-9 and TRBJ1-4, with a tentative D call TRBD1 (6 bases). This receptor was taken from a woman aged 50 to 60 in good health and CMV-seropositive. The CDR3 bases are TGTGCCAGCAGCTGGGGACAACCTAATGAAAAACTGTTTTTT. The encoded protein is CASSWGQPNEKLFF.